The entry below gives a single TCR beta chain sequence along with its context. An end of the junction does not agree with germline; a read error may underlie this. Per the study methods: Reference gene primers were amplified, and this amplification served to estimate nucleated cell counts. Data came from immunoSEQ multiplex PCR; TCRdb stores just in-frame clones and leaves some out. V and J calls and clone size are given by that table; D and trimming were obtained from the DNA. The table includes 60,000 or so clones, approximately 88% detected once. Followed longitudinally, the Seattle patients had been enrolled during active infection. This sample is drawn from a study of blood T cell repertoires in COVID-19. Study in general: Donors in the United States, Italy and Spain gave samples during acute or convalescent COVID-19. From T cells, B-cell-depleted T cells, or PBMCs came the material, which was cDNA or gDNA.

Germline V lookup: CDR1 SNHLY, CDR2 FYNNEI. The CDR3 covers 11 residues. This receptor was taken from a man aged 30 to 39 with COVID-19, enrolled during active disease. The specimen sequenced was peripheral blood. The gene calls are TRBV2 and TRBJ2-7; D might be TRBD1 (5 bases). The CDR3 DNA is TGTGCCAGCAGTGAAGGATCGGGCAGGACATTC. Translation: CASSEGSGRTF.